The sequence of this TCR beta chain was determined in a study of control samples from healthy donors and cancer patients. Method: immunoSEQ multiplex PCR; TCRdb's copy keeps in-frame clones and lacks some. The table lists 85,000 to 95,000 clones, just over 90% of them singletons. The V gene lost 4 bases and the J gene lost 6 bases, with 14 bases spanning the gap. Germline V lookup: CDR1 SGHTA, CDR2 FQGNSA. The CDR3 length is 14 residues. The material sequenced was blood. The chain employs TRBV7-2 and TRBJ2-3; D remains unclear. The clonotype comes from a woman between 25 and 40 years old in good health. The CDR3 bases are TGTGCCAGCAGCTCCCGGACGGGTTCGGATACGCAGTATTTT. This translates into CASSSRTGSDTQYF.